This T cell receptor beta chain comes out of a study of T cells expressing NK-cell markers. Study details: One of eight sequenced donors was HCMV-seronegative; the other seven were seropositive. Study results and caveats: The dominant NKG2C+ clonotypes represented roughly 1.0-7.5% of CD8+ T cells in over 5 donors. Several donors showed these clonotypes also leading the CD3+CD56-NKG2C+ fraction.

This CDR3 region has 17 residues. Germline V gene lookup returns CDR1 LGHNA and CDR2 YNFKEQ. To note about this clonotype: Its antigen is not identified.

Scientists made TCR beta cDNA using 5'RACE template switching with UMIs. TCRdb reprocessed the 5' RACE reads, with one entry per CDR3 protein and no DNA. This sample's table has 200,000 to 300,000 distinct CDR3 sequences. Material for sequencing was blood T cells: a sorted CD56 or NKG2C T cell subset, CD4+ or CD8+ T cells, or bulk PBMC T cells (not recorded which). This receptor was identified in a woman aged 18-70 years in good health. The chain has TRBV4-2 and TRBJ2-1; absent DNA, TCRdb's TRBD2 call cannot be checked. The CDR3 reads CASSQVSSLISYNEQFF.